The source of this TCR beta chain is a study of T cell responses to AZD1222 COVID-19 vaccine. The repertoire was sequenced with immunoSEQ multiplex PCR; TCRdb's copy has only in-frame clones and lacks some. Of about 200,000 clones listed, roughly nine tenths were seen once; the top ten hold roughly 4%. V lost 4 bases and J 10 bases, leaving 14 bases between the germline ends. CDR1 and CDR2 (germline): WNHNN, SYGVQD (reference sequence). The CDR3 has 13 amino acids. The chain combines TRBV10-1 with TRBJ2-1; D is possibly TRBD2 (6 bases). The sequenced sample was peripheral blood, obtained 28 days after the second dose of the MenACWY control vaccine. This clonotype was obtained from an adult who received the MenACWY meningococcal vaccine as a control. The CDR3 bases are TGCGCCAGCAGTGGCCCACTAGCCGAAGAGCAGTTCTTC. Encoded protein: CASSGPLAEEQFF.